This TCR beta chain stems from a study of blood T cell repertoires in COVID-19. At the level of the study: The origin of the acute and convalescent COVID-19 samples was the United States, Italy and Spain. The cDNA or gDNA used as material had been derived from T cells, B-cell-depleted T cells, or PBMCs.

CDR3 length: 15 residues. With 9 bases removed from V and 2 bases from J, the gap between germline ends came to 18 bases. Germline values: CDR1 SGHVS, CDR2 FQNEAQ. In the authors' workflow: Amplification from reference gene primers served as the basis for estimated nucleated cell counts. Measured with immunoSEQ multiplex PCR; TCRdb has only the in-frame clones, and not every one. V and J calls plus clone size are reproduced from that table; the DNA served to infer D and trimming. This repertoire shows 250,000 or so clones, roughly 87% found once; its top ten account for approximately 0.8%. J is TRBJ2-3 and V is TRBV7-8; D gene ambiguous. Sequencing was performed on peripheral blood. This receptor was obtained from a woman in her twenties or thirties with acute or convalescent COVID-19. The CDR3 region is CASLLTRFDTDTQYF. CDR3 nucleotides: TGTGCCAGTCTCTTAACGAGGTTCGACACAGATACGCAGTATTTT. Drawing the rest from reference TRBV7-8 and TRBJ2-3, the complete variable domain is GAGVSQSPRYKVAKRGQDVALRCDPISGHVSLFWYQQALGQGPEFLTYFQNEAQLDKSGLPSDRFFAERPEGSVSTLKIQRTQQEDSAVYLCASLLTRFDTDTQYFGPGTRLTVL.